The 19 T cell receptor beta chains listed next were all sequenced from one sample in a study of blood T cells in healthy people across ages. Next came a second PCR, run for roughly 6 to 11 cycles, which used a sample-barcoded 5' primer along with a J-beta primer mix. MiXCR, applied by TCRdb to the 5' RACE reads, yields one record per CDR3 protein. The table lists roughly 1.7 million distinct CDR3 sequences, around 35% of them singletons. The material sequenced was blood. Receptors were obtained from a woman aged 25 to 39 in good health.

The J gene is TRBJ1-2, the V gene TRBV13; TRBD1 might be the D (6 bases). CDR1 and CDR2 (germline): PRHDT, FYEKMQ (reference sequence). V was pared by 5 bases and J by 4 bases, with 11 bases between. This CDR3 contains 13 residues. The CDR3 region is CASSRQAGYGYTF. For the CDR3, the DNA is TGTGCCAGCAGCCGACAGGCTGGCTATGGCTACACCTTC.

The rearrangement uses TRBV20-1 and TRBJ2-1, with 10 bases fitting TRBD2. V trimming: 0 bases; J trimming: 4 bases; junction bases outside the gene matches: 6. The CDR3 has 16 residues. The germline V gene has CDR1 DFQATT and CDR2 SNEGSKA (reference sequence). Here the CDR3 reads CSARDPTSGVYNEQFF. CDR3 bases: TGCAGTGCTAGAGATCCTACTAGCGGGGTATACAATGAGCAGTTCTTC.

V and J are TRBV27 and TRBJ2-3; 7 bases line up with TRBD2. CDR1 and CDR2 from the germline V gene are MNHEY and SMNVEV (reference sequence). The ends lost 4 bases at V and 0 bases at J; junction bases unmatched: 4. This CDR3 spans 15 amino acids. DNA for the CDR3: TGTGCCAGCAGTTGGGCTAGCGGAAGCACAGATACGCAGTATTTT. Translating it yields CASSWASGSTDTQYF.

The V gene is TRBV10-3, the J gene TRBJ1-4; D not certain. CDR3 size: 19 residues. Trimming removed 4 bases from V and 0 bases from J, with 21 bases in between. Per germline, CDR1 ENHRY and CDR2 SYGVKD. CDR3: CAISVNSGRTPTTNEKLFF. The CDR3 DNA reads TGTGCCATCAGTGTAAATTCGGGTAGAACACCTACAACTAATGAAAAACTGTTTTTT.

This sequence joins TRBV4-1 and TRBJ2-1, with D possibly TRBD2 on 6 matching bases. V lost 4 bases and J 9 bases, leaving 25 bases between the germline ends. Germline V CDR1 and CDR2: MGHRA, YSYEKL. The CDR3 length is 17 residues. The CDR3 nucleotides read TGCGCCAGCAGCCTTCGCCGACTAGATCAAACCGGGGGTGAGCAGTTCTTC. This sequence encodes CASSLRRLDQTGGEQFF.

Turning to this clonotype: Possible read error: a much larger clone is one base away. The rearrangement joins TRBV4-2 to TRBJ2-5; D perhaps matches TRBD1 (5 bases). CDR1 and CDR2 from the germline V gene are LGHNA and YNFKEQ. The CDR3 totals 15 residues. CDR3 region: CSSSQENRPQETQYF. The CDR3, as DNA: TGTTCCAGCAGCCAAGAGAACAGGCCCCAGGAGACCCAGTACTTC.

This clonotype was counted a few times. The chain carries TRBV6-1 and TRBJ1-2; a weak D match, TRBD1 (5 bases). CDR3 length: 13 residues. CDR1 is MNHNS, CDR2 SASEGT, per germline. V was cut by 3 bases and J by 2 bases, with 7 bases left in between. The CDR3 sequence: CASSETVNYGYTF. CDR3 bases: TGTGCCAGCAGTGAGACAGTAAACTATGGCTACACCTTC.

The table lists this clonotype with many counts. The chain has TRBV20-1 and TRBJ2-7, with D possibly TRBD2 on 6 matching bases. Germline values: CDR1 DFQATT, CDR2 SNEGSKA (reference sequence). Trimming pared 3 bases from V and 3 bases from J, leaving 12 bases between. This CDR3 region has 13 residues. CDR3 nucleotides: TGCAGTGCTAGCCCCGGAGGGAGCTACGAGCAGTACTTC. This gives the protein CSASPGGSYEQYF.

The table lists this clonotype with a few counts. The chain employs TRBV3-1 and TRBJ2-3; 8 nucleotides align to TRBD2. Germline V gene lookup returns CDR1 LGHDT and CDR2 YNNKEL (reference sequence). Trimming at V came to 5 bases and at J to 2 bases, leaving 9 bases not matched to a gene. The CDR3 is 16 amino acids. CDR3 in DNA: TGTGCCAGCAGCAGTTTAGCGGGAACTTACACAGATACGCAGTATTTT. It encodes CASSSLAGTYTDTQYF.

The CDR3 region is CASSYDPALYNEQFF. CDR3 nucleotides: TGTGCCAGCAGCTACGATCCGGCTCTATACAATGAGCAGTTCTTC. The chain carries TRBV5-5 and TRBJ2-1; D ambiguous. Germline lookup yields CDR1 SGHKS and CDR2 YYEKEE (reference sequence). This CDR3 has 15 residues. V lost 3 bases to trimming and J lost 4 bases, with 14 bases between them.

CDR3 in DNA: TGTGCCAGCAGCGGGATGGCTAGTCGCGAGCAGTACTTC. It codes for CASSGMASREQYF. The chain is built from TRBV2 and TRBJ2-7; a weak D match, TRBD2 (5 bases). V dropped 6 bases and J dropped 6 bases, with 15 bases sitting between them. The CDR3 sequence is 13 residues long. Germline V CDR1 and CDR2: SNHLY, FYNNEI.

The chain couples TRBV9 to TRBJ2-1; D remains ambiguous. The CDR3 runs 14 residues. Trimming cost V 0 bases and J 4 bases, with 8 bases left between them. Germline lookup yields CDR1 SGDLS and CDR2 YYNGEE. CDR3: CASSVGVEYNEQFF. CDR3 DNA: TGTGCCAGCAGCGTAGGAGTCGAATACAATGAGCAGTTCTTC.

This chain connects TRBV3-1 to TRBJ2-7; 13 bases map to TRBD2. V dropped 4 bases and J dropped 5; count of bases not matched to a gene: 8. CDR1 LGHDT and CDR2 YNNKEL come from the germline V gene (reference sequence). The CDR3 is made up of 16 amino acids. CDR3 sequence: CASSLPGLAGSNEQYF. In nucleotides, the CDR3 is TGTGCCAGCAGCCTCCCGGGACTAGCGGGATCCAACGAGCAGTACTTC.

This clonotype was seen only a few times. DNA of the CDR3: TGTGCCAGCAGTTTAGTGGCGGGGATGGGCAATGAGCAGTTCTTC. Its translation: CASSLVAGMGNEQFF. V is TRBV12-3 or TRBV12-4 and J is TRBJ2-1; a weak D match, TRBD2 (6 bases). The V and J ends lost 1 base and 6 bases respectively, with 13 bases between them. This CDR3 region has 15 residues.

The chain carries TRBV7-3 and TRBJ2-5, with 8 bases aligning to TRBD2. The J call may be in error: the DNA end matches TRBJ2-7 better. This CDR3 has 14 residues. From germline, CDR1 is SGHTA and CDR2 FQGTGA. The chain's CDR3 is CASSLTGTRDEQYF. CDR3 bases: TGTGCCAGCAGCTTGACCGGGACTAGGGACGAGCAGTACTTC.

The sample holds a few counts of this clonotype. CDR3: CASTLRLAGDGELFF. Written as DNA, the CDR3 is TGTGCCAGCACCCTCCGCCTAGCGGGGGACGGGGAGCTGTTTTTT. The chain links TRBV6-5 to TRBJ2-2; 10 bases match TRBD2. Per germline, CDR1 MNHEY and CDR2 SVGAGI. This CDR3 has 15 residues. The ends lost 7 bases at V and 7 bases at J; junction bases unmatched: 9.

This clonotype showed up just a few times. The junction departs from the called germline gene at one end, perhaps through a read error. The V gene is TRBV20-1, the J gene TRBJ2-2; weak D call: TRBD2 (5 bases). The CDR3 contains 14 residues. Germline loops: CDR1 DFQATT, CDR2 SNEGSKA (reference sequence). The CDR3 spells CSASGPSNTGERFF. DNA of the CDR3: TGCAGTGCTTCCGGGCCCTCGAACACCGGGGAGCGGTTTTTT.

This clonotype was recorded a few times. The rearrangement joins TRBV4-1 to TRBJ2-5, with D hard to call. Looked up from germline, CDR1 is MGHRA and CDR2 is YSYEKL. V was clipped by 0 bases and J by 5 bases, with 7 bases between them. The CDR3 is 13 amino acids. CDR3 region: CASSQERWETQYF. CDR3 coding DNA: TGCGCCAGCAGCCAAGAAAGGTGGGAGACCCAGTACTTC.

This clonotype was seen repeatedly, ten times or more. The chain recombines TRBV20-1 with TRBJ2-5, with 8 bases fitting TRBD2. This CDR3 comprises 12 residues. The germline gives CDR1 DFQATT, CDR2 SNEGSKA (reference sequence). With 8 bases clipped from V and 4 bases from J, the junction kept 6 bases outside the gene matches. The CDR3 reads CSLREGGETQYF. In DNA, the CDR3 is TGCAGTCTCCGGGAGGGCGGAGAGACCCAGTACTTC.